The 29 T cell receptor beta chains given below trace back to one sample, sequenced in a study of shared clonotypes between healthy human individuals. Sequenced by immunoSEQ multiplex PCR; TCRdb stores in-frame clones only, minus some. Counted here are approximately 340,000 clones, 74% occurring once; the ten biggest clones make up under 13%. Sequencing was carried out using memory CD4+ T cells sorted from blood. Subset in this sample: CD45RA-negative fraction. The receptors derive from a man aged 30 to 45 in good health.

CDR3: CASSDEYSPLHF. The CDR3 DNA reads as TGTGCCAGCAGCGATGAATATTCACCCCTCCACTTT. The chain uses TRBV6-5 and TRBJ1-6; D not certain. This CDR3 contains 12 residues. The V end was cut by 6 bases, the J end by 8 bases, with 8 bases between. In germline, CDR1 is MNHEY, CDR2 SVGAGI.

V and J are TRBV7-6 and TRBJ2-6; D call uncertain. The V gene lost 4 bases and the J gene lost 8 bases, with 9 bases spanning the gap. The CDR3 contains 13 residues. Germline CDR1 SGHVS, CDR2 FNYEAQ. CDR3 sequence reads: CASSSPASNVLTF. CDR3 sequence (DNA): TGTGCCAGCAGCTCCCCGGCTTCCAACGTCCTGACTTTC.

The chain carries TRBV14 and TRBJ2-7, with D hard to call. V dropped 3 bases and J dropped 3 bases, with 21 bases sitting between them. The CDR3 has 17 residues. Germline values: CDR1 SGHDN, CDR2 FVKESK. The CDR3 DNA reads TGTGCCAGCAGCCACCGAGGATCCTCTTGGTGGGGCTACGAGCAGTACTTC. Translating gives CASSHRGSSWWGYEQYF.

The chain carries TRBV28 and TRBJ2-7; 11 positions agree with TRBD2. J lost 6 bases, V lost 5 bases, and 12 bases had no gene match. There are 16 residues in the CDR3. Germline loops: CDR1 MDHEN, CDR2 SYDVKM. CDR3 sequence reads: CASSPTSGSRGREQYF. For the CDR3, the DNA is TGTGCCAGCAGTCCAACTAGCGGGAGCCGGGGTCGCGAGCAGTACTTC.

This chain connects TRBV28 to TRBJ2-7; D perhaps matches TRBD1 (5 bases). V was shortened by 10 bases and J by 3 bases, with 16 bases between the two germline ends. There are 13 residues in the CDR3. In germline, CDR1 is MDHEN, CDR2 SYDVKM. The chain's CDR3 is CATQGSGNYEQYF. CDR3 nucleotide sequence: TGTGCCACCCAGGGATCAGGGAACTACGAGCAGTACTTC.

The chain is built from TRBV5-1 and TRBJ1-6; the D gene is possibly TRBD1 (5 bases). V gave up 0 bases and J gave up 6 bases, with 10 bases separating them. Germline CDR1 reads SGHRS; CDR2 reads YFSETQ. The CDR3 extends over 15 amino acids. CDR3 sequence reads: CASSLDRPSNSPLHF. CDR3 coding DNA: TGCGCCAGCAGCTTGGACAGGCCTTCTAATTCACCCCTCCACTTT.

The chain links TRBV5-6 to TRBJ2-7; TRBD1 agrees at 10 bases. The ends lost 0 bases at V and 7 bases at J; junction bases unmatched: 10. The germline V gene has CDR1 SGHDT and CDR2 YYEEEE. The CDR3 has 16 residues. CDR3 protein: CASSLAGTGVVFEQYF. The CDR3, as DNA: TGTGCCAGCAGCTTGGCCGGGACAGGGGTCGTATTTGAGCAGTACTTC.

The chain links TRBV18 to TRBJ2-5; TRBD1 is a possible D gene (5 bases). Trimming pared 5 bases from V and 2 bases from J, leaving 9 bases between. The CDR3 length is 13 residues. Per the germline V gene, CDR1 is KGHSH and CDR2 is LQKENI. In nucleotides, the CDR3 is TGTGCCAGCTCATCCCAGGGACAAGAGACCCAGTACTTC. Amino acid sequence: CASSSQGQETQYF.

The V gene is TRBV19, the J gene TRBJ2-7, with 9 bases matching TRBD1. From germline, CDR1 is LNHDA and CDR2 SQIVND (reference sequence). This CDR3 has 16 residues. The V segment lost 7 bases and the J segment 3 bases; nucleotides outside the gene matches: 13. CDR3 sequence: CASKPGRGQGSYEQYF. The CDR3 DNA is TGTGCCAGTAAACCGGGGCGGGGACAGGGAAGCTACGAGCAGTACTTC. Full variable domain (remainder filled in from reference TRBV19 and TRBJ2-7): DGGITQSPKYLFRKEGQNVTLSCEQNLNHDAMYWYRQDPGQGLRLIYYSQIVNDFQKGDIAEGYSVSREKKESFPLTVTSAQKNPTAFYLCASKPGRGQGSYEQYFGPGTRLTVT.

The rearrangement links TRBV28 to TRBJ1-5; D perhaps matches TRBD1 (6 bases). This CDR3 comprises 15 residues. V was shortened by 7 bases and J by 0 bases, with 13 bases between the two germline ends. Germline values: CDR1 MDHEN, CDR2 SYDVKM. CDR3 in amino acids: CASTPRGYSNQPQHF. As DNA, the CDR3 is TGTGCCAGCACACCTAGGGGGTATAGCAATCAGCCCCAGCATTTT.

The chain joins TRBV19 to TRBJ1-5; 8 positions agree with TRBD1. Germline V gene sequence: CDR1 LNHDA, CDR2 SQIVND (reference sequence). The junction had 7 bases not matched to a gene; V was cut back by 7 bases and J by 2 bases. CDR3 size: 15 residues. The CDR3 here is CASNPDRARNQPQHF. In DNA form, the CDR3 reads TGTGCCAGTAACCCGGACAGGGCCCGCAATCAGCCCCAGCATTTT. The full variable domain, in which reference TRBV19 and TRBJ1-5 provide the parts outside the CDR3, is DGGITQSPKYLFRKEGQNVTLSCEQNLNHDAMYWYRQDPGQGLRLIYYSQIVNDFQKGDIAEGYSVSREKKESFPLTVTSAQKNPTAFYLCASNPDRARNQPQHFGDGTRLSIL.

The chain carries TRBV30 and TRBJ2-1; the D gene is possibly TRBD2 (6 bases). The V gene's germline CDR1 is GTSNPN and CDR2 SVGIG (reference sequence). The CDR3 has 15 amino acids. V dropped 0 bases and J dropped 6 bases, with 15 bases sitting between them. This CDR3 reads CAWSVLLGEVNEQFF. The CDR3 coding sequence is TGTGCCTGGAGTGTACTACTAGGGGAGGTCAATGAGCAGTTCTTC. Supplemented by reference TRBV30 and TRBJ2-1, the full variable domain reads SQTIHQWPATLVQPVGSPLSLECTVEGTSNPNLYWYRQAAGRGLQLLFYSVGIGQISSEVPQNLSASRPQDRQFILSSKKLLLSDSGFYLCAWSVLLGEVNEQFFGPGTRLTVL.

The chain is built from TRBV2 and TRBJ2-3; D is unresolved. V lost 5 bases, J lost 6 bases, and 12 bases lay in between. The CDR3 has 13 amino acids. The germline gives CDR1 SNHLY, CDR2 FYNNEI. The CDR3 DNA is TGTGCCAGCAGTAGGGTGCTACTGGATACGCAGTATTTT. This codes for CASSRVLLDTQYF.

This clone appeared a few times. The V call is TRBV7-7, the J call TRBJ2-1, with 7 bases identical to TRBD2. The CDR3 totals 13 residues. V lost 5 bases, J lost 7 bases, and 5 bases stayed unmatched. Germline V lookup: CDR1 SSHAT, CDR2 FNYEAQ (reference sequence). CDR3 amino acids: CASSPGGGNEQFF. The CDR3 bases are TGTGCCAGCAGCCCGGGAGGAGGGAATGAGCAGTTCTTC.

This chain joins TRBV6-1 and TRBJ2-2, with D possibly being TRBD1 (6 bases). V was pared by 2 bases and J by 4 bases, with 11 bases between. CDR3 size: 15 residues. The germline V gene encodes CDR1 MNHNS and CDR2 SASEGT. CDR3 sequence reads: CASSEPGHTTGELFF. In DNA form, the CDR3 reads TGTGCCAGCAGTGAACCGGGACACACCACCGGGGAGCTGTTTTTT.

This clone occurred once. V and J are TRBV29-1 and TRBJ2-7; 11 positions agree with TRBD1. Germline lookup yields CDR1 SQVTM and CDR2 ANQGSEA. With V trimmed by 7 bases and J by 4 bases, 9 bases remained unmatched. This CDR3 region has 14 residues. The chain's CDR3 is CSAKGQGGGYEQYF. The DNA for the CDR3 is TGCAGCGCTAAGGGACAGGGGGGCGGGTACGAGCAGTACTTC.

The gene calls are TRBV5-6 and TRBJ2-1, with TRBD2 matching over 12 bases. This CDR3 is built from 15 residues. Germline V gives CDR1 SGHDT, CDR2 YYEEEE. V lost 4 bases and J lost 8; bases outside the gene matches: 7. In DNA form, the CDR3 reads TGTGCCAGCAGCGCCCCGGGACTAGCGGGCGATGAGCAGTTCTTC. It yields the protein CASSAPGLAGDEQFF.

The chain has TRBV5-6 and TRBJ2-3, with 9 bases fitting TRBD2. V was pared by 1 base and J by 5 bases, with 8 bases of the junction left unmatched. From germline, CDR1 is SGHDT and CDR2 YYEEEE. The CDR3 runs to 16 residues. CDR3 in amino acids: CASSLSVAGDLDTQYF. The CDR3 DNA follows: TGTGCCAGCAGCTTGTCGGTAGCGGGAGATTTAGATACGCAGTATTTT.

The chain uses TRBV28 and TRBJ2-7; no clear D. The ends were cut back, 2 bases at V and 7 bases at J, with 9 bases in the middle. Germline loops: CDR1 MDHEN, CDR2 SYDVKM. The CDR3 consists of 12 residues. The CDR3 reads CASSLRLGEQYF. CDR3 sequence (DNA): TGTGCCAGCAGTTTAAGACTCGGTGAGCAGTACTTC. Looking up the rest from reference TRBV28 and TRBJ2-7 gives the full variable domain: DVKVTQSSRYLVKRTGEKVFLECVQDMDHENMFWYRQDPGLGLRLIYFSYDVKMKEKGDIPEGYSVSREKKERFSLILESASTNQTSMYLCASSLRLGEQYFGPGTRLTVT.

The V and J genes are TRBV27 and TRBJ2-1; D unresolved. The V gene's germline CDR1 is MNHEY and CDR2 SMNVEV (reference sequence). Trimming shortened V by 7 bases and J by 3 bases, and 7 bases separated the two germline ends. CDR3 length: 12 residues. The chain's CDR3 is CASISVYNEQFF. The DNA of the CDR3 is TGTGCCAGCATATCCGTCTACAATGAGCAGTTCTTC.

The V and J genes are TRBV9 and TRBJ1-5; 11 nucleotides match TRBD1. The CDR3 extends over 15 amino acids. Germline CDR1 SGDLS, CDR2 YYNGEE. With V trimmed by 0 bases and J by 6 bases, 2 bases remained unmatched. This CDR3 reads CASSVGTGGGQPQHF. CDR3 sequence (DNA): TGTGCCAGCAGCGTAGGGACAGGGGGCGGTCAGCCCCAGCATTTT.

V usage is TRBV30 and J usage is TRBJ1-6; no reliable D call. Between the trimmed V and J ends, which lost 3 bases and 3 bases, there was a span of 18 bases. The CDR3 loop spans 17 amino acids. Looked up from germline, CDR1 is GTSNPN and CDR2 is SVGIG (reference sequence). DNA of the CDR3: TGTGCCTGGAGCTTTTCGGACTGGGATAGCTATAATTCACCCCTCCACTTT. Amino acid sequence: CAWSFSDWDSYNSPLHF.

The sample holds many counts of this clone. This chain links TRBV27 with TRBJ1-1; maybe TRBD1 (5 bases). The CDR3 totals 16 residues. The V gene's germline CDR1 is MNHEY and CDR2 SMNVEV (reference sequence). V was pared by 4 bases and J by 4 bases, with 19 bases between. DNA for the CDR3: TGTGCCAGCAGTTCTCCTTGGCGGGGCGGGGGCACTGAAGCTTTCTTT. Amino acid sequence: CASSSPWRGGGTEAFF.

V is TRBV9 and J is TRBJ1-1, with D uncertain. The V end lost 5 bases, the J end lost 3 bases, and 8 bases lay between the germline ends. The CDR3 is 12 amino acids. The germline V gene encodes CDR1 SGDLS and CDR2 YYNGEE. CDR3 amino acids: CASRRIDTEAFF. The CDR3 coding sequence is TGTGCCAGCAGACGGATAGACACTGAAGCTTTCTTT. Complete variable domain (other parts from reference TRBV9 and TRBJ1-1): DSGVTQTPKHLITATGQRVTLRCSPRSGDLSVYWYQQSLDQGLQFLIQYYNGEERAKGNILERFSAQQFPDLHSELNLSSLELGDSALYFCASRRIDTEAFFGQGTRLTVV.

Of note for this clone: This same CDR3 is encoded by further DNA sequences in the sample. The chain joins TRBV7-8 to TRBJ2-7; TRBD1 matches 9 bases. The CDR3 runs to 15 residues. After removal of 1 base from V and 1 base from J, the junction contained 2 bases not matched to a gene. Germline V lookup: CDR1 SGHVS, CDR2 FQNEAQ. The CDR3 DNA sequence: TGTGCCAGCAGCTTAGGGGACAGGGTTTCCTACGAGCAGTACTTC. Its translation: CASSLGDRVSYEQYF. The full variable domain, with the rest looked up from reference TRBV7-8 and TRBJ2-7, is GAGVSQSPRYKVAKRGQDVALRCDPISGHVSLFWYQQALGQGPEFLTYFQNEAQLDKSGLPSDRFFAERPEGSVSTLKIQRTQQEDSAVYLCASSLGDRVSYEQYFGPGTRLTVT.

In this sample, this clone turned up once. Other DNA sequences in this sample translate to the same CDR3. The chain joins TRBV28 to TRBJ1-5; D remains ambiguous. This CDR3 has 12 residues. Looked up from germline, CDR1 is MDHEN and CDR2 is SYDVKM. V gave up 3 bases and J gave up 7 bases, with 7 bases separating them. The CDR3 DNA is TGTGCCAGCAGTTTTCGGCGGCAGCCCCAGCATTTT. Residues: CASSFRRQPQHF.

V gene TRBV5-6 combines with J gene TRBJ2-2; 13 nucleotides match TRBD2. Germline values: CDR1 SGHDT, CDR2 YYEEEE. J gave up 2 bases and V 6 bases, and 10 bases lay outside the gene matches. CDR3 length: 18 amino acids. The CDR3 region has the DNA TGTGCCAGCACCCGTCCGGGACTAGCGGGACCAAACACCGGGGAGCTGTTTTTT. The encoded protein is CASTRPGLAGPNTGELFF.

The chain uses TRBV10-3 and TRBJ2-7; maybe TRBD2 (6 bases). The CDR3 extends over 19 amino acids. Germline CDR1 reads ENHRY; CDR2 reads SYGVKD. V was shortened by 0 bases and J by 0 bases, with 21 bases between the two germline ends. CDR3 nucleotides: TGTGCCATCAGTGAGTCGGAGTTAGTAGCGGAGGGAAGCTCCTACGAGCAGTACTTC. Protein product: CAISESELVAEGSSYEQYF.

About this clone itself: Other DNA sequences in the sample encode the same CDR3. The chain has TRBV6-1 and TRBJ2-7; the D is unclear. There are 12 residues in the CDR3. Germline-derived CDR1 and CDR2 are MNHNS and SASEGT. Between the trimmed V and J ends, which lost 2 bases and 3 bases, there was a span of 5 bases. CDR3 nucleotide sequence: TGTGCCAGCAGTGAACAGGTCTACGAGCAGTACTTC. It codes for CASSEQVYEQYF.